The 12 T cell receptor beta chains presented below share a single source sample, sequenced in a study of T cells after yellow fever vaccination. TCRdb re-analysed the 5' RACE reads in MiXCR, keeping a single row per CDR3 protein. The sample lists roughly 32,000 distinct CDR3 sequences; about 4.6% were seen once. Sequenced material: CD8+ T cells sorted from PBMCs, taken 5 days after the yellow fever booster vaccination. Receptors originate from a man aged 30 to 39 who received the YFV17D yellow fever vaccine.

This clonotype was observed at least ten times. The chain recombines TRBV28 with TRBJ2-3; 12 bases match TRBD2. Unmatched junction bases numbered 12, after V lost 6 bases and J lost 5 bases. The CDR3 runs 17 residues. The germline V gene has CDR1 MDHEN and CDR2 SYDVKM. The CDR3 here is CASSPPLLAGGGDTQYF. The CDR3 nucleotides are TGTGCCAGCAGCCCACCCCTACTAGCGGGAGGCGGAGATACGCAGTATTTT.

This clonotype was picked up many times. V gene TRBV7-2 combines with J gene TRBJ2-5; D is unresolved. The germline V gene has CDR1 SGHTA and CDR2 FQGNSA. The CDR3 spans 15 residues. Between the trimmed V and J ends, which lost 0 bases and 3 bases, there was a span of 11 bases. Here the CDR3 reads CASSLAGGEEETQYF. Written as DNA, the CDR3 is TGTGCCAGCAGCTTAGCCGGCGGCGAAGAAGAGACCCAGTACTTC.

This clonotype was observed many times. The chain is built from TRBV19 and TRBJ2-1; TRBD1 is a possible D gene (5 bases). This CDR3 has 14 residues. CDR1 is LNHDA and CDR2 is SQIVND in the germline V gene (reference sequence). Trimming stripped 3 bases from V and 5 bases from J, with 11 bases between. The CDR3 DNA follows: TGTGCCAGTAGTATTTCAGGGTTTGACAATGAGCAGTTCTTC. Protein: CASSISGFDNEQFF.

This clonotype was seen ten or more times. CDR3 coding DNA: TGTGCCAGCAGTATACGACCACAGGGCTACAATGAGCAGTTCTTC. It specifies CASSIRPQGYNEQFF. The chain joins TRBV28 to TRBJ2-1; D is perhaps TRBD1 (6 bases). The V and J ends lost 5 bases and 3 bases respectively, with 14 bases between them. CDR1 is MDHEN, CDR2 SYDVKM, per germline. This CDR3 has 15 residues.

The sample holds many counts of this clonotype. This chain links TRBV5-4 with TRBJ2-2; D gene ambiguous. The germline V gene has CDR1 SGHNT and CDR2 YYREEE (reference sequence). Trimming shortened V by 4 bases and J by 2 bases, and 15 bases separated the two germline ends. The CDR3 spans 16 residues. CDR3 amino acids: CASSPSPLLNTGELFF. The CDR3, as DNA: TGTGCCAGCAGCCCCTCCCCCCTACTTAACACCGGGGAGCTGTTTTTT.

In this sample, this clonotype turned up many times. V is TRBV12-3 or TRBV12-4 and J is TRBJ2-7; D is unclear. V was cut by 5 bases and J by 2 bases, with 7 bases left in between. The CDR3 covers 12 residues. The CDR3 here is CASSPDAYEQYF. CDR3 in DNA: TGTGCCAGCAGTCCGGACGCCTACGAGCAGTACTTC.

This clonotype was detected many times. The chain couples TRBV25-1 to TRBJ2-5, with unresolved D. Trimming took off 8 bases at V and 5 bases at J, with 3 bases between the two ends. The CDR3 extends over 9 amino acids. Per germline, CDR1 MGHDK and CDR2 SYGVNS. CDR3 bases: TGTGCCAGCGGGGAGACCCAGTACTTC. It yields the protein CASGETQYF.

In its sample, this clonotype was seen many times. The V gene is TRBV5-3, the J gene TRBJ2-1; TRBD2 matches 10 bases. TRBV5-3 belongs to the ORF category, with a function that is uncertain. CDR3 length: 16 residues. Trimming cost V 9 bases and J 8 bases; bases outside gene matches: 17. The CDR3, as DNA: TGTGCCACCTGGCTTAATCAGCGGGAGGGCCTATATGAGCAGTTCTTC. Protein product: CATWLNQREGLYEQFF.

This clonotype occurred many times. The V and J genes are TRBV21-1 and TRBJ2-5; the listed D gene, TRBD1, was not tested against the DNA. TRBV21-1 is labeled a pseudogene. This CDR3 spans 15 amino acids. CDR3 in DNA: TGTGCCAGCAGCACCCCCGGGAAGGGGGAAGAGACCCAGTACTTC. It translates to CASSTPGKGEETQYF.

This clonotype was seen many times. The rearrangement uses TRBV6-5 and TRBJ2-1; a possible D gene is TRBD2 (6 bases). This CDR3 comprises 13 residues. The germline gives CDR1 MNHEY, CDR2 SVGAGI. V lost 2 bases to trimming and J lost 12 bases, with 14 bases between them. The CDR3 DNA reads as TGTGCCAGCAGTTACGGGACCGGGGGTAGGCAGTTCTTC. Amino acid sequence: CASSYGTGGRQFF.

Many counts were recorded for this clonotype. The chain uses TRBV5-1 and TRBJ2-6; D uncertain. Between the trimmed V and J ends, which lost 4 bases and 2 bases, there was a span of 4 bases. The germline gives CDR1 SGHRS, CDR2 YFSETQ. This CDR3 region has 13 residues. CDR3: CASSGTGANVLTF. The DNA of the CDR3 is TGCGCCAGCAGCGGAACTGGGGCCAACGTCCTGACTTTC.

This clonotype came up many times. The rearrangement uses TRBV11-3 and TRBJ1-1; TRBD1 is a possible D gene (6 bases). V was pared by 5 bases and J by 3 bases, with 13 bases between. The CDR3 length is 14 residues. Germline CDR1 SGHNT, CDR2 YENEEA. CDR3 protein: CASSAVGQHTEAFF. The DNA for the CDR3 is TGTGCCAGCAGCGCAGTCGGACAGCACACTGAAGCTTTCTTT.